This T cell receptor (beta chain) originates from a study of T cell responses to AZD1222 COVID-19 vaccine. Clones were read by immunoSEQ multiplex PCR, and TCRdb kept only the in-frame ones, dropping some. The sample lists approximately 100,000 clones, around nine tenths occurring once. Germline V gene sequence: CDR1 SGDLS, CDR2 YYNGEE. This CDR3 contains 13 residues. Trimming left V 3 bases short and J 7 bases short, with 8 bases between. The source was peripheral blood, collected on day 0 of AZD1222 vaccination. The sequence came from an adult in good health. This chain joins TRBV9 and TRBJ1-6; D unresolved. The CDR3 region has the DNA TGTGCCAGCAGCGGCGGGGAAAATTCACCCCTCCACTTT. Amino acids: CASSGGENSPLHF.